This T cell receptor beta chain is drawn from a study of T cell responses to AZD1222 COVID-19 vaccine. V was shortened by 5 bases and J by 4 bases, with 16 bases between the two germline ends. The CDR3 is 15 residues long. Germline V lookup: CDR1 SGHNT, CDR2 YENEEA. Study-wide results and caveats: Repertoires were collected only later (after the peak T cell response had occurred). Close to half of spike-specific TCRs reportedly recognize unmutated variant regions. Clonal diversity was possibly underestimated, and the donors were mostly white British, with more females. At baseline, seropositivity was found in only six AZD1222 recipients.

Remarks on this clone: Its antigen is unidentified.

Data came from immunoSEQ multiplex PCR; TCRdb stores just in-frame clones and leaves some out. The sample contains some 130,000 clones, approximately 91% of which appear only once. This receptor was identified in an adult who received the AZD1222 COVID-19 vaccine. V is TRBV11-3 and J is TRBJ2-3; D possibly corresponds to TRBD2 (5 bases). The input for sequencing was peripheral blood, taken 28 days after the second AZD1222 dose. The CDR3 DNA reads as TGTGCCAGCAGCCCTGGAGGTGTCTTGGCAGATACGCAGTATTTT. This codes for CASSPGGVLADTQYF.